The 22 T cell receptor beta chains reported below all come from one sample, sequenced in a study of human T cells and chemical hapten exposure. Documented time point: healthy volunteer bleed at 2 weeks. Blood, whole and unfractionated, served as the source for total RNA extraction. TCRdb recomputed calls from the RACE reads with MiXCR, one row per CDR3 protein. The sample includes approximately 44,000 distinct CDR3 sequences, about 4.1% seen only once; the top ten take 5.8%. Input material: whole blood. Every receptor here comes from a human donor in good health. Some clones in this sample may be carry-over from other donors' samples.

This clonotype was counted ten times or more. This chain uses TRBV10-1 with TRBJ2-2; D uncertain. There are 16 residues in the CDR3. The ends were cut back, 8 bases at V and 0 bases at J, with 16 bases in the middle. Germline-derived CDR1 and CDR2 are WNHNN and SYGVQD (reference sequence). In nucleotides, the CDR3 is TGCGCCAGCTCCGAGATCAGCCCAGCGAACACCGGGGAGCTGTTTTTT. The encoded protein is CASSEISPANTGELFF.

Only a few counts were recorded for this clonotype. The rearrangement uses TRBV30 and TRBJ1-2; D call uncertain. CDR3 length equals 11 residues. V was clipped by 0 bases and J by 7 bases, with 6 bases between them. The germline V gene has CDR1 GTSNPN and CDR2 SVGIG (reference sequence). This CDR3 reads CAWSVLGGYTF. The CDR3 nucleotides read TGTGCCTGGAGTGTACTGGGTGGCTACACCTTC.

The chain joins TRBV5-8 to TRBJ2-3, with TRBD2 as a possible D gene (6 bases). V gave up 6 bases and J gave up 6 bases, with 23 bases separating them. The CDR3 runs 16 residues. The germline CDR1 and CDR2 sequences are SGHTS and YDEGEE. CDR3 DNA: TGTGCCAGCACCTCACCACTTCGGGGAGGCCGGGATACGCAGTATTTT. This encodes CASTSPLRGGRDTQYF. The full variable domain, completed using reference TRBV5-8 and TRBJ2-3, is EAGVTQSPTHLIKTRGQQATLRCSPISGHTSVYWYQQALGLGLQFLLWYDEGEERNRGNFPPRFSGRQFPNYSSELNVNALELEDSALYLCASTSPLRGGRDTQYFGPGTRLTVL.

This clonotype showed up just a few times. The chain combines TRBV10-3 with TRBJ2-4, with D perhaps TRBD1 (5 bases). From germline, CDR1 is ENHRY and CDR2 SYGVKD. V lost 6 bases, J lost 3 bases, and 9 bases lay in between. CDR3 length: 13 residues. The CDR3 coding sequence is TGTGCCATCAGCCAAGACAGCAAAAACATTCAGTACTTC. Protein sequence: CAISQDSKNIQYF.

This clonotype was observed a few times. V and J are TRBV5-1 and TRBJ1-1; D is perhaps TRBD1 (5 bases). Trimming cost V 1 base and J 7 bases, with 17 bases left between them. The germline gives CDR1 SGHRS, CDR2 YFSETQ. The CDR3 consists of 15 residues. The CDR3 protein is CASSLSGGQTGEAFF. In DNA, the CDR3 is TGCGCCAGCAGCTTGTCGGGCGGTCAAACAGGTGAAGCTTTCTTT.

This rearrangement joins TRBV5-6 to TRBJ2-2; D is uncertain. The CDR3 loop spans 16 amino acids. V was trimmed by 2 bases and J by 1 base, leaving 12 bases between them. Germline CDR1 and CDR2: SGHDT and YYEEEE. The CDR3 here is CASSLGSEGNTGELFF. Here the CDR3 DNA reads TGTGCCAGCAGCTTAGGATCGGAAGGGAACACCGGGGAGCTGTTTTTT.

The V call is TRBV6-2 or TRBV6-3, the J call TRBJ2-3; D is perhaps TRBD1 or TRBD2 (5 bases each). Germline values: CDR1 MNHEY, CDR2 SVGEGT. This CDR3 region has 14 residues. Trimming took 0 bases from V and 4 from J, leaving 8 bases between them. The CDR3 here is CASSYSQGPDTQYF. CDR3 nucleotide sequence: TGTGCCAGCAGTTACTCCCAGGGACCAGATACGCAGTATTTT.

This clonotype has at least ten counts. The CDR3 coding sequence is TGCAGTGCTAGCAGGGGGGCCTACGAGCAGTACTTC. The encoded protein is CSASRGAYEQYF. The genes are TRBV20-1 and TRBJ2-7; a weak D match, TRBD1 (7 bases). CDR3 length: 12 residues. With 3 bases removed from V and 2 bases from J, the gap between germline ends came to 8 bases. Germline assignment: CDR1 DFQATT and CDR2 SNEGSKA (reference sequence).

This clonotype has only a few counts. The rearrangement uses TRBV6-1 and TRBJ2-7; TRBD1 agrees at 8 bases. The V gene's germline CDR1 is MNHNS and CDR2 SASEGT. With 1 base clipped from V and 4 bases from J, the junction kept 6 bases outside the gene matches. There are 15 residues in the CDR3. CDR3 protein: CASSEVGQGAYEQYF. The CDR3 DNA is TGTGCCAGCAGTGAAGTAGGGCAGGGGGCTTACGAGCAGTACTTC.

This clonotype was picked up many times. The CDR3 DNA reads as TGTGCCAGCAGCCCCAGAGGGAGATGGGAGACCCAGTACTTC. This codes for CASSPRGRWETQYF. The chain employs TRBV5-5 and TRBJ2-5, with a possible D match to TRBD2 (5 bases). V lost 4 bases, J lost 5 bases, and 15 bases lay in between. The CDR3 loop spans 14 amino acids. Looked up from germline, CDR1 is SGHKS and CDR2 is YYEKEE (reference sequence). The complete variable domain, with remaining parts taken from reference TRBV5-5 and TRBJ2-5, reads DAGVTQSPTHLIKTRGQQVTLRCSPISGHKSVSWYQQVLGQGPQFIFQYYEKEERGRGNFPDRFSARQFPNYSSELNVNALLLGDSALYLCASSPRGRWETQYFGPGTRLLVL.

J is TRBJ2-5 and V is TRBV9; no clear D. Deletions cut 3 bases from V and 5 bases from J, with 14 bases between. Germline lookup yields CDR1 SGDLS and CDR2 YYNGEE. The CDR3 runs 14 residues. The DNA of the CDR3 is TGTGCCAGCAGCGGGGGTGGTAGTAGGGAGACCCAGTACTTC. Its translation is CASSGGGSRETQYF.

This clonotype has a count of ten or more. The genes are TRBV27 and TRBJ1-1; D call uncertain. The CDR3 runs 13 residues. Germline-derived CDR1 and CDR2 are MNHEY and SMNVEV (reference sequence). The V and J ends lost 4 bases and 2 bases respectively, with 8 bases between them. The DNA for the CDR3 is TGTGCCAGCAGTTGGATAGGAAACACTGAAGCTTTCTTT. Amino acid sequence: CASSWIGNTEAFF.

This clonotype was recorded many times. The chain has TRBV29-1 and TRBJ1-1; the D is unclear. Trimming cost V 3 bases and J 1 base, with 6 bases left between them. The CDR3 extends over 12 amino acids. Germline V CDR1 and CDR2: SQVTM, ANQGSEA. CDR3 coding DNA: TGCAGCGTTGAGAGACCGAACACTGAAGCTTTCTTT. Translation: CSVERPNTEAFF. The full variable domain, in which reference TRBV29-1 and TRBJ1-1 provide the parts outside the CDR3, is SAVISQKPSRDICQRGTSLTIQCQVDSQVTMMFWYRQQPGQSLTLIATANQGSEATYESGFVIDKFPISRPNLTFSTLTVSNMSPEDSSIYLCSVERPNTEAFFGQGTRLTVV.

CDR3 residues: CASSPPGLAGVGEQFF. For the CDR3, the DNA is TGTGCCAGCTCACCACCGGGACTAGCGGGAGTCGGAGAGCAGTTCTTC. The J gene is TRBJ2-1, the V gene TRBV18; 14 nucleotides agree with TRBD2. CDR3 length: 16 amino acids. Trimming took 0 bases from V and 10 from J; bases not matched to a gene: 5. Germline-derived CDR1 and CDR2 are KGHSH and LQKENI.

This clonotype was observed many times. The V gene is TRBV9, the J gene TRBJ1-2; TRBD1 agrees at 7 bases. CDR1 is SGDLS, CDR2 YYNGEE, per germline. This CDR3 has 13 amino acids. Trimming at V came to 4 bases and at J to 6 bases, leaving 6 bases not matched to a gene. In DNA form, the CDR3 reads TGTGCCAGCAGCACAGACAGGGAGGATGGCTACACCTTC. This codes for CASSTDREDGYTF.

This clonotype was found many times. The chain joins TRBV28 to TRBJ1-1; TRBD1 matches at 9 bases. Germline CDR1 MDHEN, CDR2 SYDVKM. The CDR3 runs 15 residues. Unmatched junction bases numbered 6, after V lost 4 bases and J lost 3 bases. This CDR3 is CASSWTGAGDTEAFF. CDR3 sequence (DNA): TGTGCCAGCAGTTGGACAGGGGCGGGGGACACTGAAGCTTTCTTT.

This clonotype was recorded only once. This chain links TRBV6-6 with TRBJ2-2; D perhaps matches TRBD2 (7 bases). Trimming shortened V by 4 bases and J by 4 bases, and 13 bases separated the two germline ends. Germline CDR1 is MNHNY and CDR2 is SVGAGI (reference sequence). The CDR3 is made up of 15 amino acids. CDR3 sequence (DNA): TGTGCCAGCAGTTGGGAGGGGGGGCCCACCGGGGAGCTGTTTTTT. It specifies CASSWEGGPTGELFF.

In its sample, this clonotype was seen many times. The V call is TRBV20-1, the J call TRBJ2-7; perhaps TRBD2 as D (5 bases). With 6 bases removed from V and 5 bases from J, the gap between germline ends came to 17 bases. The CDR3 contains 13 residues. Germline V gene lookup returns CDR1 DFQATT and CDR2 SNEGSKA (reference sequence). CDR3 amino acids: CSAPRDYANEQYF. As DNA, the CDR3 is TGCAGTGCCCCCCGCGACTACGCCAACGAGCAGTACTTC.

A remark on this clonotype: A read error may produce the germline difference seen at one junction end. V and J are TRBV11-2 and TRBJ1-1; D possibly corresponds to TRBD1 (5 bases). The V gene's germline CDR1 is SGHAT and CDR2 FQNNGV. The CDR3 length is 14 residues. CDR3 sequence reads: CASSTYRQNTVAFF. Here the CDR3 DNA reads TGTGCCAGCAGCACTTACAGGCAGAACACTGTAGCTTTCTTT. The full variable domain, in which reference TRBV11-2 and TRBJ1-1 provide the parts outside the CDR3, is EAGVAQSPRYKIIEKRQSVAFWCNPISGHATLYWYQQILGQGPKLLIQFQNNGVVDDSQLPKDRFSAERLKGVDSTLKIQPAKLEDSAVYLCASSTYRQNTVAFFGQGTRLTVV.

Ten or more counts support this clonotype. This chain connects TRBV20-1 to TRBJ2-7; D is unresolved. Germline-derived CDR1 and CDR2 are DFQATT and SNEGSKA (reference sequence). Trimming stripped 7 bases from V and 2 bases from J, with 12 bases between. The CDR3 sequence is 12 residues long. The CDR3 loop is CSVSTYTYEQYF. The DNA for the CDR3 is TGCAGTGTCAGCACCTATACCTACGAGCAGTACTTC.

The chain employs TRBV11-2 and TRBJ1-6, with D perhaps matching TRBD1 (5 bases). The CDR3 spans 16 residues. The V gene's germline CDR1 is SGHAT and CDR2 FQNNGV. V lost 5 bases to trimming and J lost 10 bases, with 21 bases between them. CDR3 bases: TGTGCCAGCAGCCATAGGACGGAAGGAAAGGGGTCACCCCTCCACTTT. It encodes CASSHRTEGKGSPLHF. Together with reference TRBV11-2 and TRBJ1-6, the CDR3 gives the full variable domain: EAGVAQSPRYKIIEKRQSVAFWCNPISGHATLYWYQQILGQGPKLLIQFQNNGVVDDSQLPKDRFSAERLKGVDSTLKIQPAKLEDSAVYLCASSHRTEGKGSPLHFGNGTRLTVT.

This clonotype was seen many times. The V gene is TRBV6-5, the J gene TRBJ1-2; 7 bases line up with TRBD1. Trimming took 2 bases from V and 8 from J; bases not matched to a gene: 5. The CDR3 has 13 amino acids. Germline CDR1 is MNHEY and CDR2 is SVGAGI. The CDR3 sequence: CASSYRQGGGYTF. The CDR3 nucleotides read TGTGCCAGCAGTTACAGACAGGGAGGAGGCTACACCTTC.